The 14 T cell receptor beta chains presented below share a single source sample, sequenced in a study of CD8+CD57+ T cells in acquired aplastic anemia. According to the study, genomic DNA was the template for TCR beta VDJ and CDR3 profiling. MiXCR, applied by TCRdb to the reads, yields one record per CDR3 protein. The sample carries 150,000 to 200,000 distinct CDR3 sequences, around 65% recorded once. The sample consisted of sorted CD4+, CD8+, or CD8+CD57+ T cells (not recorded which) from PBMCs. The receptor set was obtained from a human donor with severe aplastic anemia or a healthy control (not recorded which).

This clonotype was seen a single time. The chain links TRBV5-1 to TRBJ1-6; 9 bases fit TRBD1. The CDR3 has 15 amino acids. The germline V gene encodes CDR1 SGHRS and CDR2 YFSETQ. V shed 5 bases, J shed 10 bases, and the junction held 10 bases outside the gene matches. In DNA, the CDR3 is TGCGCCAGCAGTAAGGTCGGGACAGGGTTGTCACCCCTCCACTTT. Translated, it gives CASSKVGTGLSPLHF. Looking up the rest from reference TRBV5-1 and TRBJ1-6 gives the full variable domain: KAGVTQTPRYLIKTRGQQVTLSCSPISGHRSVSWYQQTPGQGLQFLFEYFSETQRNKGNFPGRFSGRQFSNSRSEMNVSTLELGDSALYLCASSKVGTGLSPLHFGNGTRLTVT.

This clonotype was observed a few times. The J gene is TRBJ2-3, the V gene TRBV7-9; 8 bases line up with TRBD1. V gave up 7 bases and J gave up 3 bases; unmatched junction bases: 6. Germline CDR1 is SEHNR and CDR2 is FQNEAQ (reference sequence). The CDR3 has 14 amino acids. The CDR3 is CASTDRDHTDTQYF. CDR3 nucleotides: TGTGCCAGCACGGACAGGGATCATACAGATACGCAGTATTTT.

This clonotype was seen a single time. The chain has TRBV2 and TRBJ2-1; D may be TRBD2 (5 bases). Looked up from germline, CDR1 is SNHLY and CDR2 is FYNNEI. V dropped 9 bases and J dropped 7 bases, with 10 bases sitting between them. This CDR3 has 11 residues. The chain's CDR3 is CARGRGNEQFF. The CDR3 DNA follows: TGTGCCAGGGGAAGAGGGAATGAGCAGTTCTTC.

This clonotype was detected once. The V gene is TRBV7-4, the J gene TRBJ2-1, with D tentatively TRBD1 or TRBD2 (5 bases each). CDR1 SGHVT and CDR2 SQSDAQ come from the germline V gene. V lost 5 bases and J 4 bases, leaving 15 bases between the germline ends. The CDR3 length is 15 residues. The DNA for the CDR3 is TGTGCCAGCAGCCCCCGGTCGGGGCTTTACAATGAGCAGTTCTTC. Its translation is CASSPRSGLYNEQFF.

The chain has TRBV7-3 and TRBJ2-7; the match to TRBD1 covers 7 bases. V trimming: 2 bases; J trimming: 3 bases; junction bases outside the gene matches: 7. Germline V gene lookup returns CDR1 SGHTA and CDR2 FQGTGA. This CDR3 contains 15 residues. The DNA of the CDR3 is TGTGCCAGCAGCTTATTGGGGACAGTAATCTACGAGCAGTACTTC. Residues: CASSLLGTVIYEQYF.

The chain carries TRBV7-9 and TRBJ2-7; 9 nucleotides align to TRBD1. The CDR3 has 15 amino acids. Trimming cost V 1 base and J 2 bases; bases outside gene matches: 3. Germline V gene lookup returns CDR1 SEHNR and CDR2 FQNEAQ (reference sequence). This CDR3 reads CASSLDRDRAYEQYF. Written as DNA, the CDR3 is TGTGCCAGCAGCTTAGATCGGGACAGGGCCTACGAGCAGTACTTC.

The V call is TRBV9, the J call TRBJ2-7, with TRBD1 matching 7 bases. CDR1 is SGDLS and CDR2 is YYNGEE in the germline V gene. With V trimmed by 2 bases and J by 3 bases, 8 bases remained unmatched. The CDR3 totals 15 residues. The CDR3 DNA reads TGTGCCAGCAGCGTTGGGACAGATCCGTACTACGAGCAGTACTTC. This gives the protein CASSVGTDPYYEQYF.

The rearrangement links TRBV15 to TRBJ2-7; 7 bases line up with TRBD2. This CDR3 comprises 15 residues. Trimming took 0 bases from V and 0 from J; bases not matched to a gene: 2. Germline V gene data show CDR1 as LNHNV and CDR2 as YYDKDF (reference sequence). The CDR3 coding sequence is TGTGCCACCAGCAGAGACCTAGCGGCCTCCTACGAGCAGTACTTC. This codes for CATSRDLAASYEQYF.

This chain links TRBV29-1 with TRBJ2-7, with D tentatively TRBD1 (6 bases). Germline V gives CDR1 SQVTM, CDR2 ANQGSEA. There are 19 residues in the CDR3. V was clipped by 7 bases and J by 0 bases, with 31 bases between them. CDR3 sequence: CSATLGALYAPDNSYEQYF. Here the CDR3 DNA reads TGCAGCGCTACCCTGGGGGCGTTGTACGCCCCGGACAACTCCTACGAGCAGTACTTC.

The chain combines TRBV7-9 with TRBJ2-2, with D possibly TRBD1 on 7 matching bases. From germline, CDR1 is SEHNR and CDR2 FQNEAQ (reference sequence). Deletions cut 5 bases from V and 0 bases from J, with 28 bases between. The CDR3 spans 21 residues. CDR3 amino acids: CASSQKGTARGGYANTGELFF. The CDR3 nucleotides are TGTGCCAGCAGCCAGAAAGGGACAGCTAGAGGAGGGTACGCGAACACCGGGGAGCTGTTTTTT.

The CDR3 nucleotides are TGTGCCAGCAGTTATGGACAAAATGAGCAGTTCTTC. Protein: CASSYGQNEQFF. The chain joins TRBV6-6 to TRBJ2-1; a possible D gene is TRBD1 (5 bases). The V end was cut by 3 bases, the J end by 7 bases, with 7 bases between. The germline CDR1 and CDR2 sequences are MNHNY and SVGAGI (reference sequence). The length of the CDR3 is 12 residues.

This clonotype was counted only a few times. CDR3 nucleotide sequence: TGCAGTGCTAGCAGGGGGCTCCGTTCCTACGAGCAGTACTTC. It translates to CSASRGLRSYEQYF. The rearrangement joins TRBV20-1 to TRBJ2-7; 8 positions match TRBD1. Trimming cost V 3 bases and J 1 base; bases outside gene matches: 5. CDR1 is DFQATT, CDR2 SNEGSKA, per germline (reference sequence). The CDR3 loop spans 14 amino acids.

This clonotype was seen a few times. The chain is built from TRBV20-1 and TRBJ1-1; 9 bases are shared with TRBD1. The junction had 7 bases not matched to a gene; V was cut back by 4 bases and J by 1 base. There are 15 residues in the CDR3. Germline values: CDR1 DFQATT, CDR2 SNEGSKA (reference sequence). The CDR3 nucleotides read TGCAGTGCTACCGACATGGACAGGGGGAACACTGAAGCTTTCTTT. Its protein is CSATDMDRGNTEAFF.

The chain is built from TRBV2 and TRBJ1-1; tentative D call: TRBD1 (6 bases). The CDR3 has 11 residues. Germline V lookup: CDR1 SNHLY, CDR2 FYNNEI. V was trimmed by 4 bases and J by 7 bases, leaving 7 bases between them. This chain's CDR3 is CASSGGLEAFF. The CDR3 DNA follows: TGTGCCAGCAGTGGGGGGCTTGAAGCTTTCTTT.